The 11 T cell receptor beta chains in this list originate from one sample, sequenced in a study of CD8+ T cells in alopecia areata. The authors extracted RNA and reverse transcribed it into cDNA as the sequencing template. Profiled with immunoSEQ multiplex PCR; TCRdb holds only in-frame clones, not every one. The sample includes fewer than 100,000 clones, nearly 45% of them seen just once. The sample consisted of CD4+ T cells sorted from blood. All receptors come from a human donor with alopecia areata.

J is TRBJ1-5 and V is TRBV5-1, with TRBD1 identical over 8 bases. Trimming cost V 2 bases and J 3 bases; bases outside gene matches: 10. Germline values: CDR1 SGHRS, CDR2 YFSETQ. This CDR3 contains 17 residues. Here the CDR3 reads CASSFQKTGEVNQPQHF. The CDR3 DNA sequence: TGCGCCAGCAGCTTCCAAAAGACAGGGGAGGTCAATCAGCCCCAGCATTTT.

V usage is TRBV29-1 and J usage is TRBJ2-5, with unresolved D. There are 12 residues in the CDR3. V shed 4 bases and J shed 7 bases, with 13 bases lying between them. The germline V gene has CDR1 SQVTM and CDR2 ANQGSEA. CDR3 in DNA: TGCAGCGTTGGACCATCCTCAGGGACCCAGTACTTC. This translates into CSVGPSSGTQYF.

This clone was picked up a small number of times. The genes are TRBV4-1 and TRBJ2-5; 8 positions agree with TRBD2. The V and J ends lost 4 bases and 5 bases, in that order; junction bases with no gene match: 9. CDR1 is MGHRA and CDR2 is YSYEKL in the germline V gene. This CDR3 is built from 15 residues. The CDR3 loop is CASSLNVAGLETQYF. The CDR3, as DNA: TGCGCCAGCAGCCTCAATGTAGCGGGATTGGAGACCCAGTACTTC.

This clone has just a few counts. The V call is TRBV18, the J call TRBJ1-1; D unclear. V gave up 0 bases and J gave up 8 bases, with 10 bases separating them. CDR3 length: 13 residues. Germline lookup yields CDR1 KGHSH and CDR2 LQKENI. CDR3 bases: TGTGCCAGCTCACCACCAAGGAGGTCCGAAGCTTTCTTT. Its protein is CASSPPRRSEAFF.

The chain employs TRBV11-2 and TRBJ2-7; TRBD2 matches at 9 bases. The CDR3 totals 16 residues. The trim removed 5 bases at V and 6 bases at J, leaving 14 bases unmatched. Germline V gives CDR1 SGHAT, CDR2 FQNNGV. The CDR3 loop reads CASSAPAGGANSEQYF. DNA of the CDR3: TGTGCCAGCAGCGCCCCTGCGGGGGGGGCAAACAGCGAGCAGTACTTC.

The gene calls are TRBV15 and TRBJ2-6; perhaps TRBD1 as D (5 bases). This CDR3 comprises 15 residues. Germline lookup yields CDR1 LNHNV and CDR2 YYDKDF (reference sequence). With 4 bases removed from V and 1 base from J, the gap between germline ends came to 8 bases. The CDR3 spells CATSNPGSGANVLTF. The CDR3 DNA is TGTGCCACCAGCAACCCAGGGTCTGGGGCCAACGTCCTGACTTTC.

This clone was counted between two and nine times. V is TRBV7-9 and J is TRBJ2-5; D not certain. Germline values: CDR1 SEHNR, CDR2 FQNEAQ (reference sequence). The CDR3 runs to 10 residues. V was shortened by 8 bases and J by 5 bases, with 6 bases between the two germline ends. CDR3 amino acids: CASGIETQYF. CDR3 DNA sequence: TGTGCCAGCGGGATCGAGACCCAGTACTTC.

This chain links TRBV28 with TRBJ2-3; TRBD2 might be the D (5 bases). Germline CDR1 reads MDHEN; CDR2 reads SYDVKM. The CDR3 length is 14 residues. The V gene lost 2 bases and the J gene lost 4 bases, with 10 bases spanning the gap. The CDR3 nucleotides are TGTGCCAGCAGTTTACGAGGGAGACCAGATACGCAGTATTTT. Amino acid sequence: CASSLRGRPDTQYF.

The CDR3 protein is CASSLEGRETQYF. CDR3 nucleotide sequence: TGTGCCAGCAGCTTGGAGGGGAGGGAGACCCAGTACTTC. V is TRBV5-4 and J is TRBJ2-5, with a tentative D call TRBD2 (6 bases). This CDR3 contains 13 residues. V lost 0 bases and J 5 bases, leaving 8 bases between the germline ends. CDR1 SGHNT and CDR2 YYREEE come from the germline V gene (reference sequence). Combining the CDR3 with reference TRBV5-4 and TRBJ2-5 gives the whole variable domain ETGVTQSPTHLIKTRGQQVTLRCSSQSGHNTVSWYQQALGQGPQFIFQYYREEENGRGNFPPRFSGLQFPNYSSELNVNALELDDSALYLCASSLEGRETQYFGPGTRLLVL.

The chain combines TRBV29-1 with TRBJ1-1; D gene unclear. This CDR3 contains 12 residues. Trimming stripped 4 bases from V and 4 bases from J, with 10 bases between. Germline CDR1 SQVTM, CDR2 ANQGSEA. The CDR3 spells CSVARESTEAFF. The CDR3 DNA is TGCAGCGTTGCTCGAGAGTCCACTGAAGCTTTCTTT.

The rearrangement uses TRBV29-1 and TRBJ2-7; TRBD2 agrees at 8 bases. In germline, CDR1 is SQVTM, CDR2 ANQGSEA. The V segment lost 5 bases and the J segment 0 bases; nucleotides outside the gene matches: 9. The CDR3 extends over 15 amino acids. The CDR3 nucleotides are TGCAGCGTTAGCGGGAGCGGGCTGGGCTCCTACGAGCAGTACTTC. This encodes CSVSGSGLGSYEQYF.